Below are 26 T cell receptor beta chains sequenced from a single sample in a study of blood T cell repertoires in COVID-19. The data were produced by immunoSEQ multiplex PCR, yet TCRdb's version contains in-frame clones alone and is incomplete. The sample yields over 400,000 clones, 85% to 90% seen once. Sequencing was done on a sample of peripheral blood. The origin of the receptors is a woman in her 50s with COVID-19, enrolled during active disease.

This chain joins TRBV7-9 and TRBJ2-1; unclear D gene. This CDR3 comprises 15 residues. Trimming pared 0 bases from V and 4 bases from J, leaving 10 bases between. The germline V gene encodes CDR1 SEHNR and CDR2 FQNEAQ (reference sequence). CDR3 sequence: CASSLASQVYNEQFF. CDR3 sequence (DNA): TGTGCCAGCAGCTTAGCCTCCCAGGTGTACAATGAGCAGTTCTTC.

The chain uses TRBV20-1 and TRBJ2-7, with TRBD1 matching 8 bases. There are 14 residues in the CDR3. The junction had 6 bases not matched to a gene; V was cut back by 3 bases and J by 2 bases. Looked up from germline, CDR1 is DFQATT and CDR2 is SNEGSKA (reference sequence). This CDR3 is CSASYRGTPYEQYF. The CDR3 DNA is TGCAGTGCTAGTTACAGGGGGACCCCCTACGAGCAGTACTTC.

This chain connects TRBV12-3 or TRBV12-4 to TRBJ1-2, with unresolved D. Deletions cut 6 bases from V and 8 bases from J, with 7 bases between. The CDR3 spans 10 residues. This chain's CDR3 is CASSLRGYTF. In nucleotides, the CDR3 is TGTGCCAGCAGCCTCAGGGGCTACACCTTC.

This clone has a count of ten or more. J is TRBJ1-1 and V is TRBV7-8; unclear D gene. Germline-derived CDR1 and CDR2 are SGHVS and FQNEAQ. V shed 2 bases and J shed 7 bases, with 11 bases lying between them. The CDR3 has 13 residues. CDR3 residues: CASSLYGPNEAFF. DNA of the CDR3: TGTGCCAGCAGCTTATATGGGCCCAATGAAGCTTTCTTT. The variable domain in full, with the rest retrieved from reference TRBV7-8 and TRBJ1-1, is GAGVSQSPRYKVAKRGQDVALRCDPISGHVSLFWYQQALGQGPEFLTYFQNEAQLDKSGLPSDRFFAERPEGSVSTLKIQRTQQEDSAVYLCASSLYGPNEAFFGQGTRLTVV.

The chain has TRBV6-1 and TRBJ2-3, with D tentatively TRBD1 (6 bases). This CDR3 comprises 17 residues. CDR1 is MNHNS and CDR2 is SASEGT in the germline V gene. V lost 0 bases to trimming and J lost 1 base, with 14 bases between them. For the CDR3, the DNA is TGTGCCAGCAGTGAAGCGCCCCGGAGACAGGGCACAGATACGCAGTATTTT. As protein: CASSEAPRRQGTDTQYF.

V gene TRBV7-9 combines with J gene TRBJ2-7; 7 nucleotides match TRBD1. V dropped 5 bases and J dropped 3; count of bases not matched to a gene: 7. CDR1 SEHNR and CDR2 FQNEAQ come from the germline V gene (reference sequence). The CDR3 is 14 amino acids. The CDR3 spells CASSQPGDSYEQYF. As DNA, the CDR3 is TGTGCCAGCAGCCAACCCGGGGACAGCTACGAGCAGTACTTC.

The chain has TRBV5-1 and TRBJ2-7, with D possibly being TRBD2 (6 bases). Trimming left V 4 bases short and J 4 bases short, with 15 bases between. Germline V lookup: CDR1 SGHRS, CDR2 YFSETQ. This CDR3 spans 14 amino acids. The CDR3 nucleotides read TGCGCCAGCAGCGGCGGGACGGGTGGATACGAGCAGTACTTC. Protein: CASSGGTGGYEQYF.

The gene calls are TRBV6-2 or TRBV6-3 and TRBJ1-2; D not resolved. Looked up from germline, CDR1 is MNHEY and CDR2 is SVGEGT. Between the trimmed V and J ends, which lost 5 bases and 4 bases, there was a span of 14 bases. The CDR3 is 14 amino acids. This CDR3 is CASSDNPRGYGYTF. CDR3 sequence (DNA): TGTGCCAGCAGTGACAATCCGCGGGGCTATGGCTACACCTTC.

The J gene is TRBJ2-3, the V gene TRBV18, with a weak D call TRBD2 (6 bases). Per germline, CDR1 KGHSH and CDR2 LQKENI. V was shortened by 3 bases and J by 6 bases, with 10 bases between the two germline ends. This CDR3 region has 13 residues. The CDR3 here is CASSPEGQDTQYF. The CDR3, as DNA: TGTGCCAGCTCACCGGAGGGCCAGGATACGCAGTATTTT.

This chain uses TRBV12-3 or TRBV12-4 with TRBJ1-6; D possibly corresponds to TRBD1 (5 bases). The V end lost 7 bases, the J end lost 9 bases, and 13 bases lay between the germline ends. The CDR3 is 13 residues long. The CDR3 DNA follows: TGTGCCAGCACCCACGACAGAGGTTCACCCCTCCACTTT. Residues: CASTHDRGSPLHF.

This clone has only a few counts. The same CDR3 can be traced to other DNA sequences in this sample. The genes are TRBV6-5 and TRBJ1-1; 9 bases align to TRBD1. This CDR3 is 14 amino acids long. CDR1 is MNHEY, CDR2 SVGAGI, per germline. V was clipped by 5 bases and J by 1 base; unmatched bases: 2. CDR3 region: CASSTGQGNTEAFF. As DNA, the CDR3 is TGTGCCAGCAGTACGGGACAGGGGAACACTGAAGCTTTCTTT.

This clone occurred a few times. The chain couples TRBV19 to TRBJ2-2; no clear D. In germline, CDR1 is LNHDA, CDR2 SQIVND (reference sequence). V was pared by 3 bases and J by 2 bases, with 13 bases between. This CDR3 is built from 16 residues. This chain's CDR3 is CASSIFGGLNTGELFF. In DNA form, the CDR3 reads TGTGCCAGTAGTATTTTCGGCGGATTAAACACCGGGGAGCTGTTTTTT.

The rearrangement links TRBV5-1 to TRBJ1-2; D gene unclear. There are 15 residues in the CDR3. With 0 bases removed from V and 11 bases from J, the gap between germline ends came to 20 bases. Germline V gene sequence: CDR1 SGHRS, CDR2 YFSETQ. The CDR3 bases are TGCGCCAGCAGCTTGGGGCGTGCCAACCCGACACGATACACCTTC. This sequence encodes CASSLGRANPTRYTF.

Here the CDR3 DNA reads TGTGCCAGCTGCCCGGGTTTGGTCCCCCATCCCTACCAGACAGGGGGCGTAAGTTACTACGAGCAGTACTTC. Its translation: CASCPGLVPHPYQTGGVSYYEQYF. This chain joins TRBV6-2 or TRBV6-3 and TRBJ2-7; 10 nucleotides match TRBD1. The CDR3 loop spans 24 amino acids. CDR1 is MNHEY, CDR2 SVGEGT, per germline. The V and J ends lost 8 bases and 3 bases, in that order; junction bases with no gene match: 37.

CDR3 in DNA: TGTGCCAGCCACACGGCGGGACTCCCTAATTCACCCCTCCACTTT. Its protein is CASHTAGLPNSPLHF. J is TRBJ1-6 and V is TRBV19; D may be TRBD1 (5 bases). There are 15 residues in the CDR3. V was pared by 9 bases and J by 6 bases, with 18 bases between. The germline gives CDR1 LNHDA, CDR2 SQIVND (reference sequence). The full variable domain, in which reference TRBV19 and TRBJ1-6 provide the parts outside the CDR3, is DGGITQSPKYLFRKEGQNVTLSCEQNLNHDAMYWYRQDPGQGLRLIYYSQIVNDFQKGDIAEGYSVSREKKESFPLTVTSAQKNPTAFYLCASHTAGLPNSPLHFGNGTRLTVT.

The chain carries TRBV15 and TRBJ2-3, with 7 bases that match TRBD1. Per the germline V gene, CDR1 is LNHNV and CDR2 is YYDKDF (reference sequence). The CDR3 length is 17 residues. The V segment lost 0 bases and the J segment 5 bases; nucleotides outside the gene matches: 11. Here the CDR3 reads CATSREGQGVPQDTQYF. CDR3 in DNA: TGTGCCACCAGCAGAGAAGGGCAGGGGGTACCACAAGATACGCAGTATTTT.

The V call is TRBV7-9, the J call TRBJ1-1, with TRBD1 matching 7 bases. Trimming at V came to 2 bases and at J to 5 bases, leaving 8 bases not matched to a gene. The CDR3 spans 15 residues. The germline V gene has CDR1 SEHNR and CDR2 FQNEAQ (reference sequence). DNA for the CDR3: TGTGCCAGCAGCTTAAGACAGGGAGCGAGGACTGAAGCTTTCTTT. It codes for CASSLRQGARTEAFF.

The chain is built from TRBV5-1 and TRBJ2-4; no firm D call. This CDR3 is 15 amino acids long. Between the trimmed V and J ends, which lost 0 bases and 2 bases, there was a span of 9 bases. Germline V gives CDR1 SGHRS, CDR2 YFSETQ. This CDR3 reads CASSLAGRPKNIQYF. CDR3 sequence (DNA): TGCGCCAGCAGCTTGGCCGGCAGGCCCAAAAACATTCAGTACTTC.

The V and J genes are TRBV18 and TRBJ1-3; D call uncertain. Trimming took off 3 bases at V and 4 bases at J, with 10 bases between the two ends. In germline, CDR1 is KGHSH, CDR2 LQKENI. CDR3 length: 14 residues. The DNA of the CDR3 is TGTGCCAGCTCACCTAAGACGGGAGGAAACACCATATATTTT. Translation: CASSPKTGGNTIYF.

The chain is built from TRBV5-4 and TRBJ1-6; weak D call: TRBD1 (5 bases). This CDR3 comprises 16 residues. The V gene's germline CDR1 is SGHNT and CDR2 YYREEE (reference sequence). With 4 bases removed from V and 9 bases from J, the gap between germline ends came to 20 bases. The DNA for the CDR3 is TGTGCCAGCAGCCCCGGGGTGGGGGGGAACGGTTCACCCCTCCACTTT. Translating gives CASSPGVGGNGSPLHF.

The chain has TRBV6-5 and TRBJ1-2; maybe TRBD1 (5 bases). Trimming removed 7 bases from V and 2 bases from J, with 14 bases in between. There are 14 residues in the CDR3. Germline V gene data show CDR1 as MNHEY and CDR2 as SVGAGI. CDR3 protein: CASTQTGTNYGYTF. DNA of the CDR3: TGTGCCAGCACCCAAACAGGCACCAACTATGGCTACACCTTC.

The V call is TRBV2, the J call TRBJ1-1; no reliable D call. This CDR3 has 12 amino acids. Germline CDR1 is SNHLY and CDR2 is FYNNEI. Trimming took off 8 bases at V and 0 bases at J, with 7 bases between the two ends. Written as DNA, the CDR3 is TGTGCCAGCCTCCTTTTGAACACTGAAGCTTTCTTT. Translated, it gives CASLLLNTEAFF.

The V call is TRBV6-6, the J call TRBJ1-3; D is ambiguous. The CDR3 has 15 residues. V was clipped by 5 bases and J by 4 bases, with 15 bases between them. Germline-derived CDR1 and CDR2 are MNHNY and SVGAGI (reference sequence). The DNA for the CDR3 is TGTGCCAGCAGTCTTTACGGGGTGCGGGGAAACACCATATATTTT. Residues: CASSLYGVRGNTIYF.

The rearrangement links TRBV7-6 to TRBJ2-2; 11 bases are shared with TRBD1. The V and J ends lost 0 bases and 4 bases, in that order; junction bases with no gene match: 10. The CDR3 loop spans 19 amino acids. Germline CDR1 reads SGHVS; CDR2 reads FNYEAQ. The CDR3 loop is CASSLAPGQGAGSTGELFF. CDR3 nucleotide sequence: TGTGCCAGCAGCTTAGCTCCTGGACAGGGGGCCGGCAGCACCGGGGAGCTGTTTTTT.

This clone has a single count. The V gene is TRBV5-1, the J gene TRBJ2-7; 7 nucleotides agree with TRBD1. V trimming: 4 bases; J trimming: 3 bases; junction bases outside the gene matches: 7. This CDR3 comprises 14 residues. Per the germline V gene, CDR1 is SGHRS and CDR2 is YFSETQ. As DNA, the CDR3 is TGCGCCAGCAGCGTGGACAGGAGTTACTACGAGCAGTACTTC. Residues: CASSVDRSYYEQYF.

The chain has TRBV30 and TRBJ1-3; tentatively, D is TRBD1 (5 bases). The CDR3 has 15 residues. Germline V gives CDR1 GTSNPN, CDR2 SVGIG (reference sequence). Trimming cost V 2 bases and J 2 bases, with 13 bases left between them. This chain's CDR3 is CAWSTSGYPGNTIYF. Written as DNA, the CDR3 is TGTGCCTGGAGTACCTCAGGGTACCCTGGAAACACCATATATTTT. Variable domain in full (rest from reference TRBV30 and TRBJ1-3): SQTIHQWPATLVQPVGSPLSLECTVEGTSNPNLYWYRQAAGRGLQLLFYSVGIGQISSEVPQNLSASRPQDRQFILSSKKLLLSDSGFYLCAWSTSGYPGNTIYFGEGSWLTVV.